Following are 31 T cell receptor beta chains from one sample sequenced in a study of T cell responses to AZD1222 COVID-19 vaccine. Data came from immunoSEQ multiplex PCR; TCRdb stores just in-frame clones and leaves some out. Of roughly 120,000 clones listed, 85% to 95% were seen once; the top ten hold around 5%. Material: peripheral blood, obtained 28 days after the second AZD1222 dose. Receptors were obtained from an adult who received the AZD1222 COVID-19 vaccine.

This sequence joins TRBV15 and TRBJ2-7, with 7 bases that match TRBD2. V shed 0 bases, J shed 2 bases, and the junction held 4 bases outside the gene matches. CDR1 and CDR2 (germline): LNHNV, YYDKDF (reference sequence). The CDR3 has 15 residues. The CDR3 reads CATSRETSATYEQYF. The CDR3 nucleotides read TGTGCCACCAGCAGAGAAACTAGCGCGACCTACGAGCAGTACTTC.

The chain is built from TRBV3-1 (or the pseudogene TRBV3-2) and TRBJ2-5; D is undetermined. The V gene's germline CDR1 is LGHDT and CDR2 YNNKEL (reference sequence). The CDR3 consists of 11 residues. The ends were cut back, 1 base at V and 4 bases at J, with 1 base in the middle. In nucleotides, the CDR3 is TGTGCCAGCAGCCAAGGAGAGACCCAGTACTTC. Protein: CASSQGETQYF.

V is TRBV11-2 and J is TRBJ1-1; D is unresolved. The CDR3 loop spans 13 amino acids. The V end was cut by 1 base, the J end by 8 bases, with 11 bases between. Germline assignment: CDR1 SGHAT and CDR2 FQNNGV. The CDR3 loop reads CASSLGVRREAFF. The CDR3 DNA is TGTGCCAGCAGCTTAGGAGTAAGGCGCGAAGCTTTCTTT.

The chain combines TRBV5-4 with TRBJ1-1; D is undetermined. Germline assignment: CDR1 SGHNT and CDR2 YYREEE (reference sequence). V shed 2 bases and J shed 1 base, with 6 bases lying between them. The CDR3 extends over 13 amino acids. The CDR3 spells CASSFGSNTEAFF. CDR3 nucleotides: TGTGCCAGCAGCTTTGGCTCGAACACTGAAGCTTTCTTT.

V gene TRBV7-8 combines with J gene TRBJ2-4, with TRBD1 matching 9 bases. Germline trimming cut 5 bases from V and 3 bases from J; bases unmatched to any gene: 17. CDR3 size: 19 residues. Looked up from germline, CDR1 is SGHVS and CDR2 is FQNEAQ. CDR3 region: CASSHRQGGDLSLKNIQYF. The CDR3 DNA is TGTGCCAGCAGCCACCGACAGGGGGGGGACCTAAGCCTCAAAAACATTCAGTACTTC.

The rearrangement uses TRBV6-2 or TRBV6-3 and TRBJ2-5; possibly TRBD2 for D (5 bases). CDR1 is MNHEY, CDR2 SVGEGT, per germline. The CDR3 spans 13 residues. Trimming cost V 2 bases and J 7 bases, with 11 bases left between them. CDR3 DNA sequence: TGTGCCAGCAGTTACAGAGCCGGAGGGACCCAGTACTTC. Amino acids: CASSYRAGGTQYF.

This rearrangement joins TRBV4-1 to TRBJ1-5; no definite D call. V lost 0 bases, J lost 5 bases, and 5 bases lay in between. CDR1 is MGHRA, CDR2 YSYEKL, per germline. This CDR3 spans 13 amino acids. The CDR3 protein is CASSQDEHQPQHF. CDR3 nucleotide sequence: TGCGCCAGCAGCCAAGATGAACATCAGCCCCAGCATTTT.

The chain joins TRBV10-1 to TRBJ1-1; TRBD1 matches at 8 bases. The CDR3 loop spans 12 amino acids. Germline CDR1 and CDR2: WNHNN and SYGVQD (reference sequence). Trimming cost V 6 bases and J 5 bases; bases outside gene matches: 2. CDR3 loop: CASSDRGTEAFF. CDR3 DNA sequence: TGCGCCAGCAGCGACAGGGGTACTGAAGCTTTCTTT.

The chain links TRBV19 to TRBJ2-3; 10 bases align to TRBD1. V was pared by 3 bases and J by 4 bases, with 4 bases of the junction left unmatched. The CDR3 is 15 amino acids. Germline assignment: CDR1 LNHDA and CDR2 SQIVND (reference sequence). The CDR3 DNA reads TGTGCCAGTAGTATCCTGGGACAGGGGTCAGATACGCAGTATTTT. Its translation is CASSILGQGSDTQYF.

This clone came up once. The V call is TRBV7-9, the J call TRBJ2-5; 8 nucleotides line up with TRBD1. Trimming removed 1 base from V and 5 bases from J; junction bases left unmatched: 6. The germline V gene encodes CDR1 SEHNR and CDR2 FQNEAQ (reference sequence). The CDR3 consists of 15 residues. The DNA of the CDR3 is TGTGCCAGCAGCTTAGGGACAGGGATTTCGGAGACCCAGTACTTC. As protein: CASSLGTGISETQYF.

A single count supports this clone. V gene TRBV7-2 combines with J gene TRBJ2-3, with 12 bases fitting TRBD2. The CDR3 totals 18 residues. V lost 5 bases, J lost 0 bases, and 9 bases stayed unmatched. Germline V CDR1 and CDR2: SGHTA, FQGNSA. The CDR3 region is CASSRLLGLAGSTDTQYF. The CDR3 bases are TGTGCCAGCAGCCGCCTCCTCGGACTAGCGGGGAGCACAGATACGCAGTATTTT.

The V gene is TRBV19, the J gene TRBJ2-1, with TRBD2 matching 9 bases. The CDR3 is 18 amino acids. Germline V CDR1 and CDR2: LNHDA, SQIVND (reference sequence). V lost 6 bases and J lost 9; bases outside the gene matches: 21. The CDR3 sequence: CASSHPGYKTSGDGEQFF. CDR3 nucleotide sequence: TGTGCCAGTAGCCACCCAGGGTATAAGACTAGCGGAGATGGTGAGCAGTTCTTC.

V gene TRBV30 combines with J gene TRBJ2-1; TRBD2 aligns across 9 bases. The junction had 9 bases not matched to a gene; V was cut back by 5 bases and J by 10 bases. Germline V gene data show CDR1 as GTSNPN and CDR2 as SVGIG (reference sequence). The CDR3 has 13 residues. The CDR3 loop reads CAWEGLASGEQFF. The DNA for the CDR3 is TGTGCCTGGGAGGGACTAGCATCAGGCGAGCAGTTCTTC.

The CDR3 region has the DNA TGCAGTGCTTGGGGAGATGGCTACACCTTC. This sequence encodes CSAWGDGYTF. This sequence joins TRBV20-1 and TRBJ1-2; no firm D call. V dropped 5 bases and J dropped 6 bases, with 7 bases sitting between them. Germline CDR1 is DFQATT and CDR2 is SNEGSKA (reference sequence). The CDR3 totals 10 residues.

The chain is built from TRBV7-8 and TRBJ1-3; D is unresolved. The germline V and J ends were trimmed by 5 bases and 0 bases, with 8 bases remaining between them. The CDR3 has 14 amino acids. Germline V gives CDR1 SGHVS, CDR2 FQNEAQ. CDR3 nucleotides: TGTGCCAGCAGCCGAGCCGGCTCTGGAAACACCATATATTTT. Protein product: CASSRAGSGNTIYF.

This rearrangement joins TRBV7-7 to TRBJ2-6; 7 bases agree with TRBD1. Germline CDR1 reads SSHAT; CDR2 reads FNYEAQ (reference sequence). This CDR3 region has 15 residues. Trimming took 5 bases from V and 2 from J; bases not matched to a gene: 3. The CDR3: CASSPTGAGANVLTF. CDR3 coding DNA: TGTGCCAGCAGCCCAACAGGGGCTGGGGCCAACGTCCTGACTTTC. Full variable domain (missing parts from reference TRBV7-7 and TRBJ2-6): GAGVSQSPRYKVTKRGQDVTLRCDPISSHATLYWYQQALGQGPEFLTYFNYEAQPDKSGLPSDRFSAERPEGSISTLTIQRTEQRDSAMYRCASSPTGAGANVLTFGAGSRLTVL.

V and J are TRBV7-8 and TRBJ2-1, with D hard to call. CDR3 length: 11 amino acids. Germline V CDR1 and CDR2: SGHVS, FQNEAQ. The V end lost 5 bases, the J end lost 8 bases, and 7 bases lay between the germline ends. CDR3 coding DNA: TGTGCCAGCAGCCTTGTAGATGAGCAGTTCTTC. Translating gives CASSLVDEQFF.

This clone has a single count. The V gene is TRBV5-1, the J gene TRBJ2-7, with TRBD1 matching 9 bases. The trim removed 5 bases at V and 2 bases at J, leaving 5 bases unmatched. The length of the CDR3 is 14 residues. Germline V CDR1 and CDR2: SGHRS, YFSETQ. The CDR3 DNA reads TGCGCCAGCAGGGGGACAGGGAATACCTACGAGCAGTACTTC. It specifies CASRGTGNTYEQYF.

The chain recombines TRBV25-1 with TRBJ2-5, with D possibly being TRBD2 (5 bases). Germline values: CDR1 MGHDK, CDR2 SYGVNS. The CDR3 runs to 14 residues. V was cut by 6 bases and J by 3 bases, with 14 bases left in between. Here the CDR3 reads CASRNSVNEETQYF. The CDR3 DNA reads TGTGCCAGCAGGAATAGCGTAAATGAAGAGACCCAGTACTTC.

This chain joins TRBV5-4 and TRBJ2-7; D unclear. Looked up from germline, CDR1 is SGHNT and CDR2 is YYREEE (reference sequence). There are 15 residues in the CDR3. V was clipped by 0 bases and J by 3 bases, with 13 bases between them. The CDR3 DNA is TGTGCCAGCAGCTTGGAGTTCGGGCTGAACTACGAGCAGTACTTC. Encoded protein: CASSLEFGLNYEQYF.

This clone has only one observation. The CDR3 here is CASSVTPIQLGYTF. For the CDR3, the DNA is TGTGCCAGCAGCGTAACGCCAATTCAACTTGGCTACACCTTC. This chain uses TRBV9 with TRBJ1-2; the D is unclear. Trimming took 1 base from V and 7 from J, leaving 14 bases between them. CDR3 size: 14 residues. The V gene's germline CDR1 is SGDLS and CDR2 YYNGEE.

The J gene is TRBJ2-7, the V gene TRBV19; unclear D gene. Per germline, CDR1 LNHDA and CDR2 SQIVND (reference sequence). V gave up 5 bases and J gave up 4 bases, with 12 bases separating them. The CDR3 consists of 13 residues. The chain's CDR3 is CASSPRPQYEQYF. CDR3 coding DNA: TGTGCCAGTAGTCCTCGACCCCAATACGAGCAGTACTTC.

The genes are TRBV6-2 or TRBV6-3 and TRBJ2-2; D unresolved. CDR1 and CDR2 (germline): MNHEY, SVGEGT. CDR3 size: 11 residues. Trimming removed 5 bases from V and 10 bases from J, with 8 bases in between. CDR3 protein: CASSTQEELFF. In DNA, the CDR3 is TGTGCCAGCAGTACCCAGGAGGAGCTGTTTTTT.

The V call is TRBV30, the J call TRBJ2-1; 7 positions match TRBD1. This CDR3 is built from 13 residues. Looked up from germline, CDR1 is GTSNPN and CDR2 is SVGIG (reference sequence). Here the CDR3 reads CAFGQVLYNEQFF. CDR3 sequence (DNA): TGTGCTTTTGGACAGGTGTTATACAATGAGCAGTTCTTC.

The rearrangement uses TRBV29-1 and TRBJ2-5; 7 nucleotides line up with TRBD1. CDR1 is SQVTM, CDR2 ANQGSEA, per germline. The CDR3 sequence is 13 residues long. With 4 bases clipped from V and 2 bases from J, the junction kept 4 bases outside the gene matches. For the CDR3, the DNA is TGCAGCGTTGTGCAGGGGGTTCAAGAGACCCAGTACTTC. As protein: CSVVQGVQETQYF. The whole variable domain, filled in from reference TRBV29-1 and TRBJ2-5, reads SAVISQKPSRDICQRGTSLTIQCQVDSQVTMMFWYRQQPGQSLTLIATANQGSEATYESGFVIDKFPISRPNLTFSTLTVSNMSPEDSSIYLCSVVQGVQETQYFGPGTRLLVL.

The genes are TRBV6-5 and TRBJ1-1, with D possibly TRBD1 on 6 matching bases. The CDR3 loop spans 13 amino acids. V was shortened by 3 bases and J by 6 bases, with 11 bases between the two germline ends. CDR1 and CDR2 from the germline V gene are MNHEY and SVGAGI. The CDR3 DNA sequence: TGTGCCAGCAGTTATTACCGACAGGCTGAAGCTTTCTTT. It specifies CASSYYRQAEAFF.

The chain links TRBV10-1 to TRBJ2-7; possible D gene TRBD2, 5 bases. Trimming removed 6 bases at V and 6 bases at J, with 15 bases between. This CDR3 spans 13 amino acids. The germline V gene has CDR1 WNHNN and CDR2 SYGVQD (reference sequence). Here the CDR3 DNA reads TGCGCCAGCAGGTTTCTAGCAACACGCGAGCAGTACTTC. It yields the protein CASRFLATREQYF.

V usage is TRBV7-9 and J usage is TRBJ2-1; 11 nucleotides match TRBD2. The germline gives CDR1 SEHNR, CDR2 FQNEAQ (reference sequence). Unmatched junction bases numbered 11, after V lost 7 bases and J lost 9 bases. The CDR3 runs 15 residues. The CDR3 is CASTWGRLAGSEQFF. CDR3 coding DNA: TGTGCCAGCACCTGGGGGCGACTAGCGGGGAGTGAGCAGTTCTTC.

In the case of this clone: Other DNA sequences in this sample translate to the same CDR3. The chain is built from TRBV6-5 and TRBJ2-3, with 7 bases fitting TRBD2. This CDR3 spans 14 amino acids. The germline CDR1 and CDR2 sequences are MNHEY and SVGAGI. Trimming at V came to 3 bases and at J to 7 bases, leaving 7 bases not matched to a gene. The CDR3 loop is CASSYAGDGYTQYF. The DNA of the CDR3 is TGTGCCAGCAGTTATGCGGGAGACGGGTATACGCAGTATTTT.

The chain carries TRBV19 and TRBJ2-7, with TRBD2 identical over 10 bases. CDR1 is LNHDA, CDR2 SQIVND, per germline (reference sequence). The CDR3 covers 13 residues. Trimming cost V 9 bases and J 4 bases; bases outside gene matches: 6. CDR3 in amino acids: CASTGTSAYEQYF. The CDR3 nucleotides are TGTGCCAGCACCGGGACTAGCGCGTACGAGCAGTACTTC.

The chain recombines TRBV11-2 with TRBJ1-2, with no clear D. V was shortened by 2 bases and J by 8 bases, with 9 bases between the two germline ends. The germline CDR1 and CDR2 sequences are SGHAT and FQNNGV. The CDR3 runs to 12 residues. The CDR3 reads CASSLNVNGYTF. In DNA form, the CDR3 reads TGTGCCAGCAGCTTAAACGTCAACGGCTACACCTTC. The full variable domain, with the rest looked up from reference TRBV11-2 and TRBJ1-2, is EAGVAQSPRYKIIEKRQSVAFWCNPISGHATLYWYQQILGQGPKLLIQFQNNGVVDDSQLPKDRFSAERLKGVDSTLKIQPAKLEDSAVYLCASSLNVNGYTFGSGTRLTVV.